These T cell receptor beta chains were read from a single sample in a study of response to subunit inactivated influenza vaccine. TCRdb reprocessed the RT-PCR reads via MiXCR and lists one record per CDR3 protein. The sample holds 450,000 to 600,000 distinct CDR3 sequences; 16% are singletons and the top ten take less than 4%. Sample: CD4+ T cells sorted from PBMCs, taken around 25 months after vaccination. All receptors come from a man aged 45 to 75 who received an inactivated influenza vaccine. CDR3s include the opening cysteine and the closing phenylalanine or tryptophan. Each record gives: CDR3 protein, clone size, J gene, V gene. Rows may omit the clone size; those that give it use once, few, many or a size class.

CASSYSGRGRGETQYF | few | TRBJ2-5 | TRBV6-5
CAIQGGYGYTF | few | TRBJ1-2 | TRBV10-3
CATLTGTGLGEQYF | few | TRBJ2-7 | TRBV6-2/TRBV6-3
CATSVRGGYGYTF | few | TRBJ1-2 | TRBV24-1
CSAIDRANEQFF | - | TRBJ2-1 | TRBV20-1
CASTTGTGGTDTQYF | - | TRBJ2-3 | TRBV5-1
CSARDGSNEKLFF | few | TRBJ1-4 | TRBV20-1
CSVGTGTTNTGELFF | few | TRBJ2-2 | TRBV29-1
CASSEYRGNNSPLHF | many | TRBJ1-6 | TRBV2
CSAWALAGHEGDTQYF | - | TRBJ2-3 | TRBV20-1
CASSLDRSGTQYF | once | TRBJ2-3 | TRBV12-3/TRBV12-4